Listed below are T cell receptor beta chains from one sample, sequenced in a study of T cells expressing NK-cell markers. Each CDR3 protein gets one entry in TCRdb, which reprocessed the 5' RACE reads and gives no DNA. The sample table sets out 550,000 to 600,000 distinct CDR3 sequences. Sample: blood T cells: a sorted CD56 or NKG2C T cell subset, CD4+ or CD8+ T cells, or bulk PBMC T cells (not recorded which). The receptors here all came from a young man in good health. CDR3s include the opening cysteine and the closing phenylalanine or tryptophan.

V gene	J gene	CDR3 protein
TRBV20-1	TRBJ2-7	CSAPNRGTGAYEQYF
TRBV4-2	TRBJ2-6	CASSPDRPGANVLTF
TRBV3-1	TRBJ1-1	CASSQEIAATEAFF
TRBV7-3	TRBJ2-1	CASSPAKLNEQFF
TRBV30	TRBJ2-1	CAWSVGLAGTYNEQFF
TRBV28	TRBJ2-7	CASYGQGQGEQYF
TRBV7-2	TRBJ2-7	CASSLTGMVSYEQYF
TRBV6-5	TRBJ2-1	CASSSRLAGGYNEQFF
TRBV29-1	TRBJ2-7	CSVYYRGEGEQYF
TRBV12-3/TRBV12-4	TRBJ1-1	CASRMTGRRVTEAFF
TRBV19	TRBJ1-5	CASSIDGTGDQPQHF
TRBV6-1	TRBJ2-1	CASSPLAGVDNEQFF
TRBV29-1	TRBJ1-2	CSGAANYGYTF
TRBV20-1	TRBJ1-5	CSARDGQGGNQPQHF
TRBV18	TRBJ2-2	CASSPIPVGTGELFF
TRBV12-3/TRBV12-4	TRBJ2-3	CATQREVGGYTQYF
TRBV25-1	TRBJ2-6	CASSASMTGWANVLTF
TRBV4-2	TRBJ1-6	CASSQDAQGANSPLHF
TRBV7-9	TRBJ2-3	CASSPQRLGQNTQYF
TRBV21-1	TRBJ1-3	CASSKEKGSGNTIYF
TRBV24-1	TRBJ2-1	CATSGYPRTSGYNEQFF
TRBV6-5	TRBJ1-2	CASSYEWQGLELGYTF
TRBV10-3	TRBJ1-1	CAISESLGMNTEAFF
TRBV2	TRBJ2-7	CASRGTGGPYEQYF